This T cell receptor beta chain is drawn from a study of control samples from healthy donors and cancer patients. TCRdb's copy holds only in-frame clones and misses some; the assay was immunoSEQ multiplex PCR. The sample holds 98,000 or so clones, 70% to 80% seen once. This clone appeared a few times. The CDR3 contains 13 residues. The germline CDR1 and CDR2 sequences are SSHAT and FNYEAQ (reference sequence). This receptor was taken from a woman aged 25 to 39 in good health. The gene calls are TRBV7-7 and TRBJ1-1; perhaps TRBD1 as D (5 bases). Specimen: blood. CDR3 sequence (DNA): TGTGCTCACCACCCGACAGAGTTAATTGAAGCTTTCTTT. Residues: CAHHPTELIEAFF.